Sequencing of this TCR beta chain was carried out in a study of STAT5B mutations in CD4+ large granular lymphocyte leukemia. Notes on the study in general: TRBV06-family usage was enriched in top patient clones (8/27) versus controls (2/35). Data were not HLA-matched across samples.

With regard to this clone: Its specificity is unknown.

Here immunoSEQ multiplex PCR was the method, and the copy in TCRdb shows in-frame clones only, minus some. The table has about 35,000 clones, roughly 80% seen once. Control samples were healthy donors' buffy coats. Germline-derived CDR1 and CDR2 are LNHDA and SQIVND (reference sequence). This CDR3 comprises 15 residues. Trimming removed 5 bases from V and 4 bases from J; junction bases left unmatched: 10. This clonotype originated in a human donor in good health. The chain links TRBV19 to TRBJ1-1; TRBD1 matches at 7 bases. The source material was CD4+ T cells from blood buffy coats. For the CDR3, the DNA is TGTGCCAGTAGTGCCATCAGACAGGGCATCACTGAAGCTTTCTTT. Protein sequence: CASSAIRQGITEAFF.